The sequence of this T cell receptor (beta chain) was determined in a study of metastatic and nonmetastatic thyroid tumors. About the research overall: A comparison of repertoires was made across blood and tumor or nodule tissue from malignant and benign thyroid patients.

This clone turned up a few times. TCRdb reprocessed the PCR reads using MiXCR. This sample has roughly 20,000 clones, with 34% found just once. Looked up from germline, CDR1 is MNHEY and CDR2 is SVGAGI. After removal of 0 bases from V and 7 bases from J, the junction contained 9 bases not matched to a gene. The length of the CDR3 is 18 residues. Not a single patient had been given any form of treatment at any point before undergoing thyroid surgery. This chain links TRBV6-5 with TRBJ2-2; 12 bases map to TRBD1. The sequence was obtained from a female donor with papillary thyroid cancer or a benign thyroid nodule (not recorded which). Some clones in this sample may be carry-over from other donors' samples. The sequenced sample consisted of tumor tissue. The CDR3 DNA reads TGTGCCAGCAGTTACTCGATCGGGACAGGGGGCTTTGGCGGGGAGCTGTTTTTT. It specifies CASSYSIGTGGFGGELFF.